These 10 T cell receptor beta chains were all obtained from the same sample, sequenced in a study of cytomegalovirus exposure and HLA in healthy donors. With 60 Vbeta and 13 Jbeta primers, the PCR was carried out. Some clones are missing from TCRdb's copy, which holds only in-frame ones; the method was immunoSEQ multiplex PCR. The table has 200,000 to 300,000 clones, around 80% seen once; the top ten hold roughly 7.4%. The sequencing input was PBMCs. All receptors come from a woman aged 55-75 years in good health and CMV-seropositive.

This clone showed up just a few times. J is TRBJ2-3 and V is TRBV4-1; 9 bases line up with TRBD2. The germline CDR1 and CDR2 sequences are MGHRA and YSYEKL. The CDR3 sequence is 18 residues long. After removal of 0 bases from V and 3 bases from J, the junction contained 10 bases not matched to a gene. DNA of the CDR3: TGCGCCAGCAGCCAAGATCCGCGCCTAGCGGGATTTACAGATACGCAGTATTTT. This codes for CASSQDPRLAGFTDTQYF.

The genes are TRBV28 and TRBJ1-5; 8 bases align to TRBD1. J lost 0 bases, V lost 6 bases, and 10 bases had no gene match. This CDR3 contains 17 residues. The germline gives CDR1 MDHEN, CDR2 SYDVKM. In DNA, the CDR3 is TGTGCCAGCAGGGATACAGGGGGAACCACTAGCAATCAGCCCCAGCATTTT. It is translated as CASRDTGGTTSNQPQHF.

This chain joins TRBV9 and TRBJ2-7; D might be TRBD1 (6 bases). The CDR3 consists of 15 residues. The V gene's germline CDR1 is SGDLS and CDR2 YYNGEE. Trimming cost V 4 bases and J 0 bases, with 14 bases left between them. CDR3 residues: CASSPAGTLSYEQYF. As DNA, the CDR3 is TGTGCCAGCAGCCCAGCCGGGACACTCTCCTACGAGCAGTACTTC.

Here the CDR3 DNA reads TGTGCCTGGAGACTAGCGGGAGGCACCGGGGAGCTGTTTTTT. It translates to CAWRLAGGTGELFF. This chain joins TRBV30 and TRBJ2-2, with 12 bases lining up with TRBD2. The CDR3 has 14 residues. Trimming at V came to 3 bases and at J to 4 bases, leaving 0 bases not matched to a gene. Per the germline V gene, CDR1 is GTSNPN and CDR2 is SVGIG (reference sequence).

The V and J genes are TRBV6-1 and TRBJ2-5; weak D call: TRBD2 (6 bases). The length of the CDR3 is 16 residues. CDR1 is MNHNS and CDR2 is SASEGT in the germline V gene. V shed 2 bases and J shed 4 bases, with 17 bases lying between them. CDR3 in DNA: TGTGCCAGCAGTGAAAGTATTTACGGGAGTGGAGAGACCCAGTACTTC. It encodes CASSESIYGSGETQYF.

Only one count was recorded for this clone. The chain joins TRBV29-1 to TRBJ2-7; TRBD2 agrees at 8 bases. V lost 7 bases and J lost 2; bases outside the gene matches: 7. From germline, CDR1 is SQVTM and CDR2 ANQGSEA. The CDR3 totals 13 residues. CDR3 loop: CSALAGHPYEQYF. In DNA, the CDR3 is TGCAGCGCCTTAGCGGGACACCCCTACGAGCAGTACTTC.

J is TRBJ2-1 and V is TRBV4-1, with TRBD2 identical over 9 bases. There are 16 residues in the CDR3. Looked up from germline, CDR1 is MGHRA and CDR2 is YSYEKL. The V gene end was trimmed by 0 bases and the J gene end by 10 bases; junction bases not matched to a gene: 10. CDR3 bases: TGCGCCAGCAGCCAAGATCTAGCGGGACAATTGGGGGAGCAGTTCTTC. It specifies CASSQDLAGQLGEQFF.

This rearrangement joins TRBV29-1 to TRBJ2-1, with a tentative D call TRBD1 (6 bases). V shed 3 bases and J shed 4 bases, with 10 bases lying between them. The CDR3 totals 13 residues. CDR1 and CDR2 (germline): SQVTM, ANQGSEA. This chain's CDR3 is CSVDNRDYNEQFF. The CDR3 nucleotides read TGCAGCGTTGACAACAGGGATTACAATGAGCAGTTCTTC.

The V and J genes are TRBV29-1 and TRBJ2-2; D gene unclear. Trimming left V 6 bases short and J 0 bases short, with 11 bases between. Germline CDR1 and CDR2: SQVTM and ANQGSEA. This CDR3 has 14 residues. Here the CDR3 reads CSVMRNSNTGELFF. In DNA, the CDR3 is TGCAGCGTAATGAGAAATTCGAACACCGGGGAGCTGTTTTTT.

The rearrangement uses TRBV18 and TRBJ1-2; 7 bases map to TRBD1. The V gene end was trimmed by 3 bases and the J gene end by 4 bases; junction bases not matched to a gene: 5. Germline V CDR1 and CDR2: KGHSH, LQKENI. The CDR3 spans 14 residues. The CDR3: CASSPTGARYGYTF. CDR3 in DNA: TGTGCCAGCTCACCTACAGGGGCTCGCTATGGCTACACCTTC.